The T cell receptor (beta chain) under discussion was sequenced for a study of identical twins. This clonotype was observed at least ten times. This CDR3 comprises 12 residues. Between the trimmed V and J ends, which lost 8 bases and 1 base, there was a span of 11 bases. The germline V gene has CDR1 SQVTM and CDR2 ANQGSEA. TCRdb reprocessed the 5' RACE reads via MiXCR and lists one record per CDR3 protein. The sample consists of hundreds of thousands of distinct CDR3 sequences, 8.5% to 9% of them appearing once. These data were also reused for a study on yellow fever vaccine responses in identical twins.

This clonotype was sampled from a woman between 18 and 29 years old in good health. This rearrangement joins TRBV29-1 to TRBJ1-1; D is unclear. The material sequenced was PBMCs. The CDR3 loop reads CSTTSGNTEAFF. The CDR3 coding sequence is TGCAGCACGACCAGCGGGAACACTGAAGCTTTCTTT.